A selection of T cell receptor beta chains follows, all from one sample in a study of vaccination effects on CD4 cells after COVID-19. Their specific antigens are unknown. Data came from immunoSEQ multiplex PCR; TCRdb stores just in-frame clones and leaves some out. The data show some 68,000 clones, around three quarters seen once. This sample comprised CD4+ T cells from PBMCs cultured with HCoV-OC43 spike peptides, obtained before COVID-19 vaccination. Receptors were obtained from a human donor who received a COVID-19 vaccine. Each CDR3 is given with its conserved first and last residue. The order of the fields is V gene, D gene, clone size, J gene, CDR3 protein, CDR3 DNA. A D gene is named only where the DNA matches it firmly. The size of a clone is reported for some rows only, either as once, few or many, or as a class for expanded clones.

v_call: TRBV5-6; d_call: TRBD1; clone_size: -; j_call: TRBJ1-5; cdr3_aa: CASSLSRGLGSPQHF; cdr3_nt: TGTGCCAGCAGCTTGTCAAGGGGGCTAGGTTCGCCCCAGCATTTT
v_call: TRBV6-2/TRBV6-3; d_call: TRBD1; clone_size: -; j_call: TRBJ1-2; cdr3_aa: CASSYGQGPTYGYTF; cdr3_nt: TGTGCCAGCAGTTACGGACAGGGACCGACCTATGGCTACACCTTC
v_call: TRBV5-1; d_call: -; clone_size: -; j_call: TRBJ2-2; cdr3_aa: CASSLVAGAGELFF; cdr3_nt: TGCGCCAGCAGCTTGGTGGCAGGGGCCGGGGAGCTGTTTTTT
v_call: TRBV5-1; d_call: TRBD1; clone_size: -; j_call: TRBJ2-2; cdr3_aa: CASSGQTGIGTGELFF; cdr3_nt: TGCGCCAGCAGCGGACAGACAGGGATCGGCACCGGGGAGCTGTTTTTT
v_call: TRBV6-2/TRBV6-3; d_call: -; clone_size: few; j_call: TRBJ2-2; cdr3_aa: CASTPQGNTGELFF; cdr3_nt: TGTGCCAGCACCCCACAGGGTAACACCGGGGAGCTGTTTTTT
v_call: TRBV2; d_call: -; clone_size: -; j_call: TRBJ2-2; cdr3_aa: CASSDQGPSNTGELFF; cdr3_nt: TGTGCCAGCAGCGACCAGGGCCCCTCGAACACCGGGGAGCTGTTTTTT
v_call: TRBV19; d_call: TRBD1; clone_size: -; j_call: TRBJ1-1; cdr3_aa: CASTPTGLDTEAFF; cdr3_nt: TGTGCCAGTACTCCGACAGGGTTGGACACTGAAGCTTTCTTT
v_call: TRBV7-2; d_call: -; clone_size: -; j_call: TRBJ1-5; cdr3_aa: CASSLGAASYQPQHF; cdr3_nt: TGTGCCAGCAGCTTAGGCGCAGCGTCCTATCAGCCCCAGCATTTT
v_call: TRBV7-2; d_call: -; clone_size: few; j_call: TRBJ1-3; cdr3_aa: CASSLDLQGFGGNTIYF; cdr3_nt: TGTGCCAGCAGCTTGGACTTACAGGGTTTTGGTGGAAACACCATATATTTT
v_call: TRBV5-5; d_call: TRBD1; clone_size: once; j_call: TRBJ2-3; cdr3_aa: CASSRRDSGTDTQYF; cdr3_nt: TGTGCCAGCAGCCGCCGGGACAGCGGCACAGATACGCAGTATTTT
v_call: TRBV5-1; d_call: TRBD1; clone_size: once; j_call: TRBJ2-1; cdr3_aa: CASSSRDSSNEQFF; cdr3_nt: TGCGCCAGCAGCTCCCGGGACAGCTCGAATGAGCAGTTCTTC
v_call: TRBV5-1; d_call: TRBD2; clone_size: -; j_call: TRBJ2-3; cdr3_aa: CASSFLYAGGTDTQYF; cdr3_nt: TGCGCCAGCAGCTTTCTTTACGCGGGGGGCACAGATACGCAGTATTTT
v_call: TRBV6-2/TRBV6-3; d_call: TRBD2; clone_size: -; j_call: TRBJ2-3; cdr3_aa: CASSQIPGTTSSDTQYF; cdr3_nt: TGTGCCAGCAGTCAAATCCCAGGGACTACAAGTTCGGATACGCAGTATTTT
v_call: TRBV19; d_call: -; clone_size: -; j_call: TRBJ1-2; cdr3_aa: CASNPRAGREGYTF; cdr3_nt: TGTGCCAGTAACCCACGGGCAGGGAGAGAGGGCTACACCTTC
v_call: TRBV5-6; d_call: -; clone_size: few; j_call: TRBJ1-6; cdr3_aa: CASSRGVVLNSPLHF; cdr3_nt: TGTGCCAGCAGCAGGGGGGTGGTTCTCAACTCACCCCTCCACTTT
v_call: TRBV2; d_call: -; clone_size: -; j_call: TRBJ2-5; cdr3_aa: CASNLWQETQYF; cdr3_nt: TGTGCCAGCAACCTCTGGCAAGAGACCCAGTACTTC